This TCR beta chain was recorded in a study of cytomegalovirus exposure and HLA in healthy donors. V was pared by 4 bases and J by 6 bases, with 13 bases between. Germline CDR1 MGHDK, CDR2 SYGVNS. This CDR3 has 13 amino acids. 60 Vbeta and 13 Jbeta primers were used in PCR. Some clones are missing from TCRdb's copy, which holds only in-frame ones; the method was immunoSEQ multiplex PCR. The sample includes about 110,000 clones, approximately 72% of them seen just once. The receptor was isolated from a woman aged 40-49 years in good health and CMV-seropositive. The material sequenced was PBMCs. V and J are TRBV25-1 and TRBJ2-7, with a weak D call TRBD2 (6 bases). The CDR3 here is CASSGGVLGEQYF. CDR3 nucleotide sequence: TGTGCCAGCAGTGGGGGGGTCCTGGGCGAGCAGTACTTC.